The present T cell receptor beta chain was sequenced within a study of blood T cell repertoires in COVID-19. Study as a whole: The study drew acute and convalescent COVID-19 samples from the United States, Italy and Spain. The analysed material was cDNA or gDNA that came from T cells, B-cell-depleted T cells, or PBMCs.

The germline CDR1 and CDR2 sequences are SEHNR and FQNEAQ (reference sequence). The CDR3 runs 15 residues. V lost 0 bases, J lost 6 bases, and 14 bases lay in between. Methods used by the authors: Scientists estimated how many nucleated cells there were by amplifying reference gene primers. Generated by immunoSEQ multiplex PCR, the TCRdb table keeps only in-frame clones and is missing some. Clonal size and the V and J genes are those of that table, whereas D and trimming came from the DNA. The sample shows roughly 120,000 clones, 86% of them seen only once. This receptor was obtained from a human donor in a cohort sampled during active COVID-19. The sequencing input was peripheral blood. The chain recombines TRBV7-9 with TRBJ1-1; D is possibly TRBD1 (5 bases). The CDR3 nucleotides read TGTGCCAGCAGCTTAGCGGGGACTTTGGCCTCTGAAGCTTTCTTT. The encoded protein is CASSLAGTLASEAFF. The whole variable domain, filled in from reference TRBV7-9 and TRBJ1-1, reads DTGVSQNPRHKITKRGQNVTFRCDPISEHNRLYWYRQTLGQGPEFLTYFQNEAQLEKSRLLSDRFSAERPKGSFSTLEIQRTEQGDSAMYLCASSLAGTLASEAFFGQGTRLTVV.